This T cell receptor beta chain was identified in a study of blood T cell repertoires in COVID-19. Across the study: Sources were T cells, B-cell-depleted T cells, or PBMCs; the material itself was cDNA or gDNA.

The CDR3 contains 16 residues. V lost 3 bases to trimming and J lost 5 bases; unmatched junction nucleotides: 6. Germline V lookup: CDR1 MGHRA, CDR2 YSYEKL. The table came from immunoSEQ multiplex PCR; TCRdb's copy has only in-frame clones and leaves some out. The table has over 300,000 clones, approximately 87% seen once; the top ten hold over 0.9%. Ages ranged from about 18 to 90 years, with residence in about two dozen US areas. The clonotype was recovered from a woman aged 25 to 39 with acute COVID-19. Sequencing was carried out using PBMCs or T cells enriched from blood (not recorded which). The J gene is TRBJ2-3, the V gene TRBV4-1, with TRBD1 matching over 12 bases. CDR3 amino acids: CASSQSGTGGQDTQYF. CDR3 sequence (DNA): TGCGCCAGCAGCCAGAGTGGGACAGGGGGCCAAGATACGCAGTATTTT.